These T cell receptor beta chains were read from a single sample in a study of PD-L1 blockade in urothelial cancer. Here immunoSEQ multiplex PCR was the method, and the copy in TCRdb shows in-frame clones only, minus some. The data contain about 50,000 clones, about 80% of them seen just once; the ten biggest clones take up over 3%. The source material was PBMCs, sampled around atezolizumab (anti-PD-L1) treatment. These receptors originate from a man in his 70s with urothelial cancer. Both conserved end residues are part of each CDR3. The D gene is left open where the match is weak. A clone size is listed for some rows: how often the clone was seen (once, few, many), or a class if it is expanded.

>TRBJ2-3|.|TRBV5-8|.
TGTGCCAGCAGCCTGAGGAGCACAGATACGCAGTATTTT
CASSLRSTDTQYF
>TRBJ2-3|TRBD1|TRBV5-1|once
TGCGCCAGCATCCTCGGGGACAGGAGATCAGATACGCAGTATTTT
CASILGDRRSDTQYF
>TRBJ1-3|.|TRBV15|.
TGTGCCACCAGCAGAGCTAGTCCCAGAAACACCATATATTTT
CATSRASPRNTIYF
>TRBJ1-2|.|TRBV2|.
TGTGCCAGCAGTGAAGGGAGGCGGGGAGGCTATGGCTACACCTTC
CASSEGRRGGYGYTF
>TRBJ1-2|.|TRBV7-8|few
TGTGCCAGCAGCTTAGTAGGGGACTATGGCTACACCTTC
CASSLVGDYGYTF
>TRBJ1-5|.|TRBV2|.
TGTGCCAGCAGTGAGAGAGGGGGAGGGCGCCAGCCCCAGCATTTT
CASSERGGGRQPQHF
>TRBJ2-4|TRBD2|TRBV29-1|.
TGCAGCGTTGAAGAACGACTAGCGGGGGCTCAAAACATTCAGTACTTC
CSVEERLAGAQNIQYF
>TRBJ1-5|.|TRBV19|.
TGTGCCAGTAGTCCCGATCCTAACAATCAGCCCCAGCATTTT
CASSPDPNNQPQHF
>TRBJ2-7|.|TRBV4-2|.
TGTGCCAGCAGCCAAGATCTCGCAGGGACCTACGAGCAGTACTTC
CASSQDLAGTYEQYF
>TRBJ2-5|TRBD2|TRBV7-3|.
TGTGCCAGCAGCTCAACTCAGGGACTAGCGGGGGTGGGGACCCAGTACTTC
CASSSTQGLAGVGTQYF
>TRBJ2-3|TRBD2|TRBV7-3|.
TGTGCCAGCAGCCTGATAGCGGGAGAAGCGACAGATACGCAGTATTTT
CASSLIAGEATDTQYF
>TRBJ2-3|TRBD2|TRBV7-2|few
TGTGCCAGCAGCCGGACGGGACTAGCGGGTTATTTAGATACGCAGTATTTT
CASSRTGLAGYLDTQYF
>TRBJ1-2|.|TRBV28|.
TGTGCCAGCAGCTCCGGAAGCGGAGGTAACTATGGCTACACCTTC
CASSSGSGGNYGYTF
>TRBJ2-1|TRBD2|TRBV7-2|.
TGTGCCAGCAGCGACTCTAGCGGCAATGAGCAGTTCTTC
CASSDSSGNEQFF
>TRBJ2-1|TRBD1|TRBV5-1|.
TGCGCCAGCAGCTTGAGACAGGGGGGGAATGAGCAGTTCTTC
CASSLRQGGNEQFF
>TRBJ2-5|.|TRBV4-1|.
TGCGCCAGCAGCCCGAGAGAGCGGCAAGAGACCCAGTACTTC
CASSPRERQETQYF
>TRBJ2-1|TRBD1|TRBV7-9|.
TGTGCCAGCAGCCCCCGGACAGGGTGGGCGGATGAGCAGTTCTTC
CASSPRTGWADEQFF
>TRBJ2-7|TRBD2|TRBV19|.
TGTGCCAGTAGTATAAAGGGACTAGCGGGATACGAGCAGTACTTC
CASSIKGLAGYEQYF
>TRBJ2-5|.|TRBV5-5|.
TGTGCCAGCAGCCCGTGGGTGGGCAACCAAGAGACCCAGTACTTC
CASSPWVGNQETQYF
>TRBJ1-5|.|TRBV11-2|.
TGTGCCGTACAGGGTTCAAATCAGCCCCAGCATTTT
CAVQGSNQPQHF
>TRBJ1-2|.|TRBV9|.
TGTGCCAGCAGCGTAGGTCAGGGCGCTAACTATGGCTACACCTTC
CASSVGQGANYGYTF
>TRBJ1-5|.|TRBV21-1|.
TGTGCCATCCTACTGGACAGTCCTAGCAATCAGCCCCAGCATTTT
CAILLDSPSNQPQHF
>TRBJ2-7|TRBD1|TRBV5-1|.
TGCGCCAGCAGCCCAGGACAGGCAGGTCGCGAGCAGTACTTC
CASSPGQAGREQYF
>TRBJ1-1|.|TRBV5-4|.
TGTGCCAGCAGCTGGGGGACTGGGTGGGACTTGGAAGCTTTCTTT
CASSWGTGWDLEAFF
>TRBJ1-5|TRBD1|TRBV7-8|.
TGTGCCAGCAGCCTCGTACCAGGGGGAGATCAGCCCCAGCATTTT
CASSLVPGGDQPQHF
>TRBJ2-7|.|TRBV5-1|once
TGCGCCAGCAGCTTGGTAGGGGCCGGAACGTACGAGCAGTACTTC
CASSLVGAGTYEQYF
>TRBJ1-1|.|TRBV6-5|.
TGTGCCAGCAGTTACGACTTGAACACTGAAGCTTTCTTT
CASSYDLNTEAFF
>TRBJ2-7|TRBD2|TRBV29-1|.
TGCAGCGCCCGGACTAGCGGGAGGACCTACGAGCAGTACTTC
CSARTSGRTYEQYF
>TRBJ1-6|.|TRBV5-4|.
TGTGCCAGCAGCTTGGAACAGGGCTATAATTCACCCCTCCACTTT
CASSLEQGYNSPLHF
>TRBJ2-7|.|TRBV5-1|.
TGCGCCAGCAGCTTGGAGGCCAACAGCTACGAGCAGTACTTC
CASSLEANSYEQYF
>TRBJ2-2|.|TRBV9|.
TGTGCCAGCAGCGGGAGGGGTATGGGGGAGCTGTTTTTT
CASSGRGMGELFF
>TRBJ2-7|.|TRBV7-6|.
TGTGCCAGCAGCTCCCGCAGAAGCTCCTACGAGCAGTACTTC
CASSSRRSSYEQYF
>TRBJ1-1|.|TRBV28|.
TGTGCCAGCAGAACGACAGTTAAGCGGGCTGAAGCTTTCTTT
CASRTTVKRAEAFF
>TRBJ2-1|.|TRBV7-2|.
TGTGCCAGCAGCGGGGGGTTCCATGAGCAGTTCTTC
CASSGGFHEQFF
>TRBJ2-2|.|TRBV2|.
TGTGCCAGCATCGCCAGGACACCAACTACCGGGGAGCTGTTTTTT
CASIARTPTTGELFF
>TRBJ2-7|TRBD1|TRBV5-4|.
TGTGCCAGCAGCCCGAGGACAGGGGACAGCGAGCAGTACTTC
CASSPRTGDSEQYF
>TRBJ2-5|TRBD1|TRBV2|.
TGTGCCAGCAGCGTGGGACAGCTTAATCAAGAGACCCAGTACTTC
CASSVGQLNQETQYF
>TRBJ2-7|TRBD2|TRBV28|.
TGTGCCAGCAGTCACGGACTAGCTGCCTACGAGCAGTACTTC
CASSHGLAAYEQYF
>TRBJ2-3|TRBD2|TRBV11-2|.
TGTGCCAGCAGAATGGGCGTGGCGGGAGGGGTAGATACGCAGTATTTT
CASRMGVAGGVDTQYF
>TRBJ2-3|TRBD1|TRBV6-5|.
TGTGCCAGCCAACAAAACAGGGGTGGGATGAATACGCAGTATTTT
CASQQNRGGMNTQYF
>TRBJ2-3|TRBD2|TRBV7-2|.
TGTGCCAGCAGCTTGGCTAGCGGGAGCACAGATACGCAGTATTTT
CASSLASGSTDTQYF
>TRBJ2-2|.|TRBV9|.
TGTGCCAGCAGCGTAGGGGCCGCGAACACCGGGGAGCTGTTTTTT
CASSVGAANTGELFF
>TRBJ2-3|TRBD1|TRBV6-5|.
TGTGCCAGCAGTTATGGTGACAGGGTGGCAGATACGCAGTATTTT
CASSYGDRVADTQYF
>TRBJ1-6|TRBD1|TRBV7-9|few
TGTGCCACTCCGTCAACTGGGGGGACAGGGAATTCACCCCTCCACTTT
CATPSTGGTGNSPLHF
>TRBJ1-1|.|TRBV11-2|.
TGTGCCAGCAGCTTCTCGGGGAACACTGAAGCTTTCTTT
CASSFSGNTEAFF
>TRBJ2-7|TRBD2|TRBV18|few
TGTGCCAGCTCACAGCGGGACTCCTACGAGCAGTACTTC
CASSQRDSYEQYF
>TRBJ2-6|.|TRBV4-2|once
TGTGCCAGCAGCCAAGAGGACTCCTCTGGGGCCAACGTCCTGACTTTC
CASSQEDSSGANVLTF